What follows are 10 T cell receptor beta chains derived from one specimen sequenced in a study of cytomegalovirus exposure and HLA in healthy donors. PCR involved 60 Vbeta and 13 Jbeta primers. Repertoires were generated with immunoSEQ multiplex PCR, while TCRdb's copy carries only in-frame clones and drops some. The table has tens of thousands of clones, 65% to 85% seen once. Sequenced: PBMCs. Source of these receptors: a man aged 25 to 40 in good health and CMV-seronegative.

This rearrangement joins TRBV10-2 to TRBJ1-5; D perhaps matches TRBD1 (5 bases). Trimming removed 6 bases from V and 3 bases from J, with 12 bases in between. The CDR3 sequence is 14 residues long. Germline loops: CDR1 WSHSY, CDR2 SAAADI. CDR3 amino acids: CASRLTGINQPQHF. CDR3 DNA sequence: TGCGCCAGCAGACTCACAGGAATCAATCAGCCCCAGCATTTT.

Only one count was recorded for this clone. The chain employs TRBV19 and TRBJ2-7; 7 nucleotides align to TRBD2. The junction had 7 bases not matched to a gene; V was cut back by 4 bases and J by 7 bases. Germline CDR1 is LNHDA and CDR2 is SQIVND (reference sequence). The CDR3 contains 13 residues. CDR3 sequence: CASSRGDYSEQYF. In nucleotides, the CDR3 is TGTGCCAGTAGTAGGGGGGACTACTCAGAGCAGTACTTC.

On this clone: The same CDR3 also results from other DNA sequences found in this sample. The chain employs TRBV6-5 and TRBJ1-2; TRBD1 matches 7 bases. This CDR3 is 14 amino acids long. Germline lookup yields CDR1 MNHEY and CDR2 SVGAGI. V lost 6 bases and J lost 4; bases outside the gene matches: 8. CDR3 in DNA: TGTGCCAGCAGCGGGGACAGTTCCCGCTATGGCTACACCTTC. It encodes CASSGDSSRYGYTF.

This clone appeared a single time. The chain joins TRBV19 to TRBJ2-2; weak D call: TRBD1 (6 bases). Per the germline V gene, CDR1 is LNHDA and CDR2 is SQIVND (reference sequence). V was shortened by 3 bases and J by 1 base, with 15 bases between the two germline ends. CDR3 length: 17 residues. CDR3 loop: CASSMTGGVKNTGELFF. In DNA, the CDR3 is TGTGCCAGTAGTATGACAGGTGGCGTAAAGAACACCGGGGAGCTGTTTTTT.

Notes on this clone: The identical CDR3 is also encoded by other nucleotide sequences in the sample. The V and J genes are TRBV30 and TRBJ1-1; 8 nucleotides match TRBD1. The CDR3 consists of 13 residues. V lost 0 bases to trimming and J lost 5 bases; unmatched junction nucleotides: 2. In germline, CDR1 is GTSNPN, CDR2 SVGIG (reference sequence). In DNA form, the CDR3 reads TGTGCCTGGAGTGTAACAGGGGGGACTGAAGCTTTCTTT. Protein product: CAWSVTGGTEAFF. The whole variable domain, remainder taken from reference TRBV30 and TRBJ1-1, is SQTIHQWPATLVQPVGSPLSLECTVEGTSNPNLYWYRQAAGRGLQLLFYSVGIGQISSEVPQNLSASRPQDRQFILSSKKLLLSDSGFYLCAWSVTGGTEAFFGQGTRLTVV.

The J gene is TRBJ1-1, the V gene TRBV5-6; tentatively, D is TRBD1 (6 bases). V was trimmed by 4 bases and J by 3 bases, leaving 19 bases between them. There are 16 residues in the CDR3. Germline V gives CDR1 SGHDT, CDR2 YYEEEE. The CDR3 bases are TGTGCCAGCAGCCAGGGACACCGAGGGTGGGACACTGAAGCTTTCTTT. As protein: CASSQGHRGWDTEAFF.

This CDR3 is CASSSPGASYEQYF. CDR3 sequence (DNA): TGTGCCAGCAGTAGTCCAGGGGCATCCTACGAGCAGTACTTC. V and J are TRBV6-6 and TRBJ2-7; possibly TRBD1 for D (6 bases). The germline V and J ends were trimmed by 5 bases and 1 base, with 12 bases remaining between them. Germline CDR1 is MNHNY and CDR2 is SVGAGI (reference sequence). The CDR3 sequence is 14 residues long.

The rearrangement joins TRBV4-1 to TRBJ2-1, with D tentatively TRBD2 (5 bases). Germline assignment: CDR1 MGHRA and CDR2 YSYEKL. This CDR3 spans 13 amino acids. V lost 0 bases and J 9 bases, leaving 9 bases between the germline ends. As DNA, the CDR3 is TGCGCCAGCAGCCAAGATGGAGGAGTTGAGCAGTTCTTC. Its translation: CASSQDGGVEQFF.

The chain links TRBV5-1 to TRBJ1-2; 12 bases fit TRBD1. CDR3 length: 17 amino acids. The trim removed 1 base at V and 4 bases at J, leaving 8 bases unmatched. Germline assignment: CDR1 SGHRS and CDR2 YFSETQ. The CDR3 nucleotides read TGCGCCAGCAGCTTGATGGGACAGGGGGCGCGGATCTATGGCTACACCTTC. It translates to CASSLMGQGARIYGYTF.

The chain has TRBV29-1 and TRBJ1-3, with D possibly matching TRBD1 (6 bases). CDR3 length: 12 amino acids. Germline V gene lookup returns CDR1 SQVTM and CDR2 ANQGSEA. The ends were cut back, 3 bases at V and 14 bases at J, with 17 bases in the middle. The CDR3 sequence is CSVEYTDRFLYF. CDR3 bases: TGCAGCGTTGAGTACACCGACAGGTTCCTATATTTT. Full variable domain (outside the CDR3, taken from reference TRBV29-1 and TRBJ1-3): SAVISQKPSRDICQRGTSLTIQCQVDSQVTMMFWYRQQPGQSLTLIATANQGSEATYESGFVIDKFPISRPNLTFSTLTVSNMSPEDSSIYLCSVEYTDRFLYFGEGSWLTVV.